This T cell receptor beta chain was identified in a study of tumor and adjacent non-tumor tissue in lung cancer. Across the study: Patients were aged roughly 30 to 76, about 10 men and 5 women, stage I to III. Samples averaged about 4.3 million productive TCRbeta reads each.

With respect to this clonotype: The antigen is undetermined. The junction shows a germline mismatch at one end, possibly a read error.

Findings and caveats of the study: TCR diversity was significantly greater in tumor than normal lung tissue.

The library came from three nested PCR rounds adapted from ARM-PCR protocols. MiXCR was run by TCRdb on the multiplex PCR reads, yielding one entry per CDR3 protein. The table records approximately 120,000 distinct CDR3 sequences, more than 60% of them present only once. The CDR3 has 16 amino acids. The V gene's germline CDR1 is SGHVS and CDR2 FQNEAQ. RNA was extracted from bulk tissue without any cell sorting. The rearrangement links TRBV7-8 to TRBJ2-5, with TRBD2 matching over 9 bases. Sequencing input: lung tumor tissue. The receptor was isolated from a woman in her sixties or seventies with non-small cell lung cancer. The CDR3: CASSFRIAGASETQYF. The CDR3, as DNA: TGTGCCAGCAGCTTTAGGATAGCGGGGGCTTCAGAGACACAGTACTTC.